The entry below gives a single TCR beta chain sequence along with its context. Antigen specificity is unknown. This entry comes from a study of T cell responses to AZD1222 COVID-19 vaccine. Study-wide findings and caveats: The study reported that nearly half of spike-specific TCRs target unmutated variant regions. Regions 160-218 and 743-854 dominated among vaccine-associated CD4 TCRs spanning spike. Of the AZD1222 recipients, only 5 or 6 were seropositive at baseline. Spike-specific TCR breadth and depth grew following two AZD1222 doses.

Assay: immunoSEQ multiplex PCR; the TCRdb copy retains only in-frame clones and omits some. The sample records more than 140,000 clones, 91% being singletons. The length of the CDR3 is 14 residues. V lost 4 bases and J lost 5; bases outside the gene matches: 4. Germline V lookup: CDR1 SEHNR, CDR2 FQNEAQ (reference sequence). The source was peripheral blood, collected on day 0 of AZD1222 vaccination. The chain recombines TRBV7-9 with TRBJ2-3, with 9 bases lining up with TRBD1. This clonotype was sampled from an adult in good health. The CDR3 loop reads CASSSGTGKDTQYF. The CDR3 nucleotides are TGTGCCAGCAGCTCGGGGACAGGGAAAGATACGCAGTATTTT.